This TCR beta chain was captured by sequencing in a study of CD8 T cells in Susac syndrome. Study-level points and caveats: The authors acknowledged that their TCR sequencing and HLA analysis involved a relatively small number of individuals.

An amount of RNA that ranged from roughly 0.5 to 1 ug was reverse transcribed with random hexamers. TCRdb recomputed calls from the immunoSEQ multiplex PCR reads with MiXCR, one row per CDR3 protein. The top ten hold approximately 0.11% of the sample, which has about 280,000 distinct CDR3 sequences, more than 75% seen once. CDR3 length equals 17 residues. J lost 7 bases, V lost 4 bases, and 14 bases had no gene match. CDR1 SGHRS and CDR2 YFSETQ come from the germline V gene. In regard to this clonotype: The antigen is undetermined.

This TCR came from a human donor with multiple sclerosis. Input material: CD8+ T cells from PBMCs. The chain uses TRBV5-1 and TRBJ2-1; TRBD2 matches at 10 bases. The CDR3 region has the DNA TGCGCCAGCAGCCTTCCCGAGGGAGCGGGAGGGGATAATGAGCAGTTCTTC. The encoded protein is CASSLPEGAGGDNEQFF. The entire variable domain, with the rest obtained from reference TRBV5-1 and TRBJ2-1, is as follows: KAGVTQTPRYLIKTRGQQVTLSCSPISGHRSVSWYQQTPGQGLQFLFEYFSETQRNKGNFPGRFSGRQFSNSRSEMNVSTLELGDSALYLCASSLPEGAGGDNEQFFGPGTRLTVL.